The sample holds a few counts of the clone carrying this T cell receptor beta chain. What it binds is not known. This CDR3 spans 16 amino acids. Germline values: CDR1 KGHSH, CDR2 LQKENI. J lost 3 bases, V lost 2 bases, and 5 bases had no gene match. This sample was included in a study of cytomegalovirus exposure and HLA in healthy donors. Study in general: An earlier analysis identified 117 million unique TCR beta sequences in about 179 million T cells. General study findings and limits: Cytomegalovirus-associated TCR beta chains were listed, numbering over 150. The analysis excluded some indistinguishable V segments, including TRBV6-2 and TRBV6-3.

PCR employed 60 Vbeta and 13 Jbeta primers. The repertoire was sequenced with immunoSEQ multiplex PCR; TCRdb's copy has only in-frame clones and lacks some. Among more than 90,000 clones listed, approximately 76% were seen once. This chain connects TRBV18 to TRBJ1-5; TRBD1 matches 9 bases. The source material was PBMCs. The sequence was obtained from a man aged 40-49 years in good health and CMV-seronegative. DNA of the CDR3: TGTGCCAGCTCACCAGGAGACAGGGGGATCAATCAGCCCCAGCATTTT. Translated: CASSPGDRGINQPQHF.